This T cell receptor (beta chain) was identified in a study of Graves' ophthalmopathy and Graves' hyperthyroidism (dated by TCRdb to about 2018). Study-level background: Peripheral blood samples were taken at the time of initial diagnosis, before any treatment was given. The study used TCR beta repertoire signatures to distinguish Graves' ophthalmopathy from Graves' hyperthyroidism and to predict progression to ophthalmopathy. Once sampling was done, hyperthyroidism patients were given methimazole at a starting dose of 30 mg daily, while ophthalmopathy patients were given high-dose intravenous methylprednisolone. A discovery set of 100 patients (43 ophthalmopathy, about 55 stable hyperthyroidism) was enrolled to explore V-J signatures distinguishing ophthalmopathy from hyperthyroidism. An independent validation cohort was composed of about 20 hyperthyroidism patients and around 16 patients who later progressed from hyperthyroidism to ophthalmopathy. In total, 135 blood samples were TCR-sequenced: 40 to 45 ophthalmopathy, some 80 hyperthyroidism and approximately 17 hyperthyroidism-to-ophthalmopathy patients. In roughly six hyperthyroidism patients, the T-cell repertoire of thyroid tissue was compared with the T-cell repertoire of blood. Results and caveats for the whole study, not just this receptor: Most of the expanded thyroid clonotypes with a frequency above 0.001 were also detected in blood, and it was suggested that the thyroid immune response may be reflected by blood repertoires. The 13-signature model separated ophthalmopathy from stable hyperthyroidism with roughly 90% sensitivity and approximately 83% specificity in cross-validation, and 80%/75% in the test set. No statistical method was used to predetermine the sample size, and group allocation was not hidden from the investigators. In validation, the model predicted ophthalmopathy progression with about 71% sensitivity and around 72% specificity; some 13 predicted patients were CT-confirmed with GO in a median of approximately 6.5 months.

This clonotype came up many times. The antigen it recognizes is unknown. No much larger clone is present one base from it, and per-base qualities are unavailable. For repertoire sequencing, the TCR beta CDR3 regions were amplified from RNA transcripts. A first-round RT-PCR used HTBI primers with the Qiagen OneStep RT-PCR kit, followed by a second-round multiplex PCR, size selection and purification. Sequencing of the libraries was carried out on an Illumina HiSeq2000 in paired-end mode with 100 bp reads. On the study's bioinformatics: Reads were processed with SOAPnuke, discarding reads with adapters, uncalled bases, mean Phred below 15, or no exact constant-primer or identifier match. COPE v1.2.5 was used to merge the high-quality paired reads. Each unique nucleotide sequence was defined as a clonotype, and clonotypes were aligned to IMGT TRB V, D and J references with MiTCR v1.1. The analysis was limited to V-J combinations with a frequency above 0.0001, which together covered roughly 99% of repertoires. A TCR clonal expansion and chaos score per V-J combination was defined as the ratio of F50 clonal expansion to chaos observed in the TCRdist matrix. Features were reduced by Welch's t-statistics and random forest to around 14 V-J combinations, which fed a naive Bayes classifier. The similarity between thyroid and blood repertoires was quantified using the Morisita-Horn index. TCRdb took the public reads, trimmed them with fastp at Q25, ran MiXCR for clone calling and kept in-frame beta chains. Duplicate CDR3 protein sequences are folded into a single record with the most common DNA and genes. None of the V and J calls come from the authors' own analysis; TCRdb made them. The sample table contains around 600,000 distinct CDR3 sequences; only one count was recorded for roughly 41% of them. More than 3% of the sample is taken by the ten largest.

The ophthalmopathy patients had moderately to severely active disease, with a Clinical Activity Score of 3 or higher, a NOSPECS grade of 4 or higher, and a disease duration of less than 3 months. Anyone with other autoimmune diseases, uncontrolled infections, pregnancy or lactation was excluded from the study. Clinical symptoms, serum thyroxine, TRAb, thyroid ultrasound and orbital computed tomography formed the basis of the diagnosis. Ficoll-Paque density gradient centrifugation was used to isolate PBMCs from 10 ml of fresh peripheral blood. Trizol reagent was used to extract the total RNA, and its quality was then checked on an Agilent 2100 Bioanalyzer. As encoded in the germline V gene (reference sequence), CDR1 is DFQATT while CDR2 is SNEGSKA. Including the terminal cysteine and phenylalanine, the CDR3 comprises 14 residues. Only the CDR3 region is kept as DNA, spanning 42 bases read in frame from base 1. V drops 0 bases and J drops 4 bases, leaving 12 bases in between.

Recombination connected TRBV20-1 to TRBJ1-1, and possibly TRBD1, on 6 matching bases. This clonotype was obtained from an adult man with Graves' ophthalmopathy. Sample: peripheral blood. This receptor has the CDR3 CSAREGARFTEAFF. The nucleotides read TGCAGTGCTAGAGAGGGGGCCCGTTTCACTGAAGCTTTCTTT.